This entry concerns a single TCR beta chain. This clone's antigen is unknown. Base qualities are not recorded, but no much larger clone differs from it by a single base. The donors were healthy, HIV-negative adults who had no recently reported acute infections or vaccinations. Every donor was a Caucasian adult residing in Nashville, Tennessee, USA. CD4+ T cells were enriched through magnetic negative selection, after which naive cells were positively selected on CD45RA and the remaining negative fraction served as the memory subset. Blood was collected by leukapheresis, and PBMCs were isolated by Ficoll-Histopaque density gradient centrifugation and then cryopreserved in liquid nitrogen vapor phase. Analytical flow cytometry was used to check the purity and quantity of every magnetically sorted T cell population. From each sorted fraction, genomic DNA was isolated and quantified by UV absorbance on a Nanodrop 2000c.

This record comes from a study of shared clonotypes between healthy human individuals (dated by TCRdb to about 2020). In the study overall: The cohort included three men and a couple of women between 18 and 49 years of age. Blood TCR repertoires of roughly five healthy adults were deeply sequenced to estimate repertoire size and the extent of clonotype sharing between individuals. Libraries were prepared and TCR repertoires were sequenced by different laboratories using diverse techniques, in order to increase sequencing depth and limit assay-specific biases. Per donor, leukapheresis produced somewhere between about 0.94 and 9 billion PBMCs. Per donor, three plates each were used for CD4 naive and CD4 memory, two for CD8 naive, and one for CD8 memory.

Using the deep immunoSEQ assay, multiplex PCR amplified TCR CDR3 regions from genomic DNA. Extracted genomic DNA from each cell subset was distributed evenly across all wells of several immunoSEQ 96-well plates, and each plate was treated as a replicate. For sorted subsets, each replicate PCR was loaded with 200 to 250 ng genomic DNA, equivalent to 30,000 or so T cell genomes. The purified libraries were quantified using a Qubit 3.0 fluorometer, sized with a Bioanalyzer 2100, and then quantified again using the KAPA Library Quantification kit. Every immunoSEQ 96-well plate was sequenced on a dedicated single-read 150-cycle Illumina NextSeq 550 flow cell. For the original study's pipeline: Because only junctional sequences without quality scores were contained in the immunoSEQ output, filtering matching that applied to full-length reads could not be performed. Sequences were annotated with PyIR, a Python wrapper for IgBLAST v1.9, and V/J genes and CDR3 were assigned using IMGT germline references. Any read was removed if the V/J assignment was weak (E-value above 1e-6), the CDR3 was missing, or the read contained stop codons, out-of-frame junctions, or ambiguous translated residues. V3J clonotypes were defined as sequences sharing the same inferred V gene, J gene, and CDR3 amino acid sequence. Percentage overlap between repertoires was computed as shared unique clonotypes divided by the size of the smaller repertoire. Three approaches were used to assess repertoire richness: RTK rarefaction, the Chao1 estimator, and Recon v2.1 estimates of unobserved clonotypes. Generation probabilities for all TCRbeta clonotypes obtained by the gDNA method from a handful of donors were computed using OLGA. Held by TCRdb, this immuneACCESS table contains in-frame sequences only and omits some clones. Under half of the omission traces to an unresolved V gene where checked; the cause of the rest is unknown. The DNA was the basis for D and trimming; V, J and clone size are from that table. The sample yields about 600,000 clones; less than 98% were counted once. Less than 0.065% of the sample is in the top ten clones.

The CDR3, from cysteine to phenylalanine, totals 15 residues. The sequence is cut down to CDR3 DNA, 45 bases in frame from base 1. CDR1 and CDR2 were assigned from the germline V gene as MNHEY and SVGAGI. V has 6 bases trimmed and J has 4 bases trimmed; junction bases matching no gene number 12. Findings and caveats that apply to the study as a whole: Rarefaction of sorted-subset datasets indicated incomplete sequencing despite the large sequencing depth. Higher generation probabilities were observed for clonotypes shared by all four sorted-subset donors than for non-shared clonotypes. Sampling was restricted to blood, and TCR repertoires in tissue are likely to differ from TCR repertoires in blood. Larger estimated clonotype richness was generally found for naive subsets than for memory subsets. Because the study included only a small number of donors, the genetic and exposure-history diversity represented was limited. Sharing across a few donors was observed for about 5% of naive CD4, less than 4% of naive CD8, 2.3% of memory CD4, and about 0.4% of memory CD8 clonotypes. Pairwise subsampling indicated that sequencing depth was expected to affect the degree of clonotype sharing among donors.

The chain uses TRBV6-5 and TRBJ2-7; the junction holds 7 bases that match TRBD1. The source material was naive CD4+ T cells sorted from blood. This specimen's cell subset or site label, per the study, means: CD45RA+ positively selected. The TCR was taken from a woman aged 25 to 45 in good health. The DNA is as follows: TGTGCCAGCAGGCGCCAGGGGGTGCCGCCGTACGAGCAGTACTTC. Its protein reads: CASRRQGVPPYEQYF.